This T cell receptor beta chain was profiled in a study of blood T cell repertoires in COVID-19. Profiled with immunoSEQ multiplex PCR; TCRdb holds only in-frame clones, not every one. The sample has approximately 240,000 clones; less than 90% are singletons. The V end lost 3 bases, the J end lost 4 bases, and 16 bases lay between the germline ends. This CDR3 is 16 amino acids long. Per the germline V gene, CDR1 is MNHNS and CDR2 is SASEGT. The chain carries TRBV6-1 and TRBJ1-5; a possible D gene is TRBD1 (5 bases). This TCR was recovered from a woman in her fifties or sixties in a cohort exposed to, infected with or recovered from COVID-19 (not recorded which). The specimen sequenced was PBMCs or T cells enriched from blood (not recorded which). CDR3 loop: CASSDQSAGINQPQHF. The CDR3 DNA is TGTGCCAGCAGTGACCAATCCGCAGGGATTAATCAGCCCCAGCATTTT.